What follows are 25 T cell receptor beta chains derived from one specimen sequenced in a study of CD8+CD57+ T cells in acquired aplastic anemia (dated by TCRdb to between 2018 and 2020). The patients picked for sequencing were ones in whom flow cytometry had shown an expansion of CD8+CD57+ cells. Sequenced using an Illumina HiSeq 2000. Genomic DNA was used as template for profiling of TCR beta VDJ combinations and CDR3 sequences. TCRdb reprocessing: public reads trimmed at Q25 with fastp, clones called with MiXCR, in-frame beta chains kept. Records with the same CDR3 protein are collapsed into one entry carrying the most frequent genes and DNA. For this sample the table gives 400,000 to 600,000 distinct CDR3 sequences, of which over 25% were detected only once. About 0.8% of the sample is in the top ten clones. Sequenced: sorted CD4+, CD8+, or CD8+CD57+ T cells (not recorded which) from PBMCs. These receptors originate from a human donor with aplastic anemia.

This clonotype came up a few times. The V and J genes are TRBV20-1 and TRBJ2-1, with a possible D match to TRBD2 (5 bases). Germline V gene lookup returns CDR1 DFQATT and CDR2 SNEGSKA (reference sequence). Trimming stripped 3 bases from V and 0 bases from J, with 12 bases between. The CDR3 totals 15 residues. The CDR3 region is CSARGSLFSYNEQFF. The CDR3 DNA sequence: TGCAGTGCTAGGGGGAGTCTATTCTCCTACAATGAGCAGTTCTTC.

This clonotype has a count of ten or more. The chain joins TRBV10-2 to TRBJ2-3, with TRBD2 identical over 8 bases. In germline, CDR1 is WSHSY, CDR2 SAAADI. The CDR3 extends over 15 amino acids. Trimming removed 6 bases from V and 2 bases from J; junction bases left unmatched: 7. The CDR3 DNA follows: TGCGCCAGCAGCGGGAGGGAACAGAACACAGATACGCAGTATTTT. Its translation is CASSGREQNTDTQYF.

The genes are TRBV20-1 and TRBJ1-1; a weak D match, TRBD1 (5 bases). V was pared by 2 bases and J by 0 bases, with 10 bases between. The germline V gene has CDR1 DFQATT and CDR2 SNEGSKA (reference sequence). CDR3 length: 14 residues. Here the CDR3 DNA reads TGCAGTGCTAGACGGCGCAGGGTGAACACTGAAGCTTTCTTT. Translated: CSARRRRVNTEAFF.

The chain uses TRBV19 and TRBJ2-1; D call uncertain. With 6 bases removed from V and 0 bases from J, the gap between germline ends came to 15 bases. This CDR3 comprises 16 residues. CDR1 is LNHDA and CDR2 is SQIVND in the germline V gene (reference sequence). For the CDR3, the DNA is TGTGCCAGTAGCGCCAACCCACTGACCTCCTACAATGAGCAGTTCTTC. Its translation: CASSANPLTSYNEQFF. The whole variable domain, filled in from reference TRBV19 and TRBJ2-1, reads DGGITQSPKYLFRKEGQNVTLSCEQNLNHDAMYWYRQDPGQGLRLIYYSQIVNDFQKGDIAEGYSVSREKKESFPLTVTSAQKNPTAFYLCASSANPLTSYNEQFFGPGTRLTVL.

V and J are TRBV29-1 and TRBJ1-4; D possibly corresponds to TRBD1 (5 bases). The V end lost 8 bases, the J end lost 6 bases, and 13 bases lay between the germline ends. Germline lookup yields CDR1 SQVTM and CDR2 ANQGSEA. This CDR3 comprises 12 residues. This chain's CDR3 is CSIRQGDEKLFF. The CDR3, as DNA: TGCAGCATCCGGCAAGGGGATGAAAAACTGTTTTTT.

J is TRBJ1-4 and V is TRBV3-1, with 10 bases aligning to TRBD1. The junction had 6 bases not matched to a gene; V was cut back by 3 bases and J by 8 bases. This CDR3 is built from 15 residues. In germline, CDR1 is LGHDT, CDR2 YNNKEL (reference sequence). Here the CDR3 reads CASSHRQGAWEKLFF. The CDR3 coding sequence is TGTGCCAGCAGCCACCGACAGGGGGCTTGGGAAAAACTGTTTTTT.

The chain carries TRBV20-1 and TRBJ2-1; a weak D match, TRBD2 (6 bases). Germline V gene lookup returns CDR1 DFQATT and CDR2 SNEGSKA (reference sequence). The CDR3 length is 14 residues. The V gene lost 6 bases and the J gene lost 6 bases, with 18 bases spanning the gap. The CDR3 nucleotides read TGCAGTGCCCTGCTGGGCGGGGAAATCAATGAGCAGTTCTTC. This gives the protein CSALLGGEINEQFF.

This clonotype has ten or more counts. This sequence joins TRBV2 and TRBJ2-3; D remains unclear. The CDR3 is 14 residues long. Germline loops: CDR1 SNHLY, CDR2 FYNNEI. Trimming removed 5 bases from V and 0 bases from J, with 9 bases in between. The CDR3 DNA sequence: TGTGCCAGCAGTCAAGGGATGAGCACAGATACGCAGTATTTT. Protein sequence: CASSQGMSTDTQYF. The full variable domain, completed using reference TRBV2 and TRBJ2-3, is EPEVTQTPSHQVTQMGQEVILRCVPISNHLYFYWYRQILGQKVEFLVSFYNNEISEKSEIFDDQFSVERPDGSNFTLKIRSTKLEDSAMYFCASSQGMSTDTQYFGPGTRLTVL.

This clonotype was counted many times. The V call is TRBV7-6, the J call TRBJ2-5; a weak D match, TRBD2 (5 bases). V was clipped by 5 bases and J by 4 bases, with 11 bases between them. Germline-derived CDR1 and CDR2 are SGHVS and FNYEAQ. The CDR3 covers 13 residues. Written as DNA, the CDR3 is TGTGCCAGCAGCCCCCGGGATGTAGAGACCCAGTACTTC. Translated, it gives CASSPRDVETQYF.

This clonotype was counted between two and nine times. The rearrangement uses TRBV12-3 or TRBV12-4 and TRBJ2-2; 7 nucleotides align to TRBD2. This CDR3 has 15 amino acids. The V and J ends lost 0 bases and 4 bases, in that order; junction bases with no gene match: 2. The DNA for the CDR3 is TGTGCCAGCAGTTTAGCGGCGGGAGTCACCGGGGAGCTGTTTTTT. Translation gives CASSLAAGVTGELFF.

This clonotype occurred many times. This chain links TRBV5-1 with TRBJ2-7; 7 nucleotides match TRBD2. The CDR3 has 13 residues. V dropped 0 bases and J dropped 6; count of bases not matched to a gene: 3. Germline V gene data show CDR1 as SGHRS and CDR2 as YFSETQ. CDR3 bases: TGCGCCAGCAGCTTGGGTCTAGCGGCCGAGCAGTACTTC. This codes for CASSLGLAAEQYF.

As concerns this clonotype: This may arise from a read error, as a much more abundant clone is one base away. The genes are TRBV2 and TRBJ1-5; no reliable D call. The CDR3 is 16 residues long. Germline lookup yields CDR1 SNHLY and CDR2 FYNNEI. The CDR3: CASSEAVIYSNQPPHF. As DNA, the CDR3 is TGTGCCAGCAGTGAAGCGGTAATATATAGCAATCAGCCCCCGCATTTT. Full variable domain (rest looked up from reference TRBV2 and TRBJ1-5): EPEVTQTPSHQVTQMGQEVILRCVPISNHLYFYWYRQILGQKVEFLVSFYNNEISEKSEIFDDQFSVERPDGSNFTLKIRSTKLEDSAMYFCASSEAVIYSNQPPHFGDGTRLSIL.

This clonotype was recorded a few times. The chain has TRBV5-5 and TRBJ1-1, with D possibly being TRBD1 (5 bases). Germline V gene sequence: CDR1 SGHKS, CDR2 YYEKEE (reference sequence). The CDR3 length is 14 residues. V shed 5 bases and J shed 0 bases, with 11 bases lying between them. The DNA for the CDR3 is TGTGCCAGCAGAGCAGGGACGGTGAACACTGAAGCTTTCTTT. It is translated as CASRAGTVNTEAFF. The full variable domain, completed using reference TRBV5-5 and TRBJ1-1, is DAGVTQSPTHLIKTRGQQVTLRCSPISGHKSVSWYQQVLGQGPQFIFQYYEKEERGRGNFPDRFSARQFPNYSSELNVNALLLGDSALYLCASRAGTVNTEAFFGQGTRLTVV.

The rearrangement links TRBV24-1 to TRBJ2-1, with 9 bases that match TRBD2. After removal of 3 bases from V and 4 bases from J, the junction contained 9 bases not matched to a gene. The CDR3 extends over 17 amino acids. Germline V lookup: CDR1 KGHDR, CDR2 SFDVKD. This CDR3 is CATSDGAGGKDYNEQFF. The CDR3 DNA follows: TGTGCCACCAGTGATGGTGCGGGGGGGAAAGATTACAATGAGCAGTTCTTC.

V is TRBV4-2 and J is TRBJ1-2, with 7 bases lining up with TRBD1. The germline gives CDR1 LGHNA, CDR2 YNFKEQ. Trimming took 0 bases from V and 3 from J; bases not matched to a gene: 10. The CDR3 has 17 residues. The CDR3 loop reads CASSQETGDPLDYGYTF. Here the CDR3 DNA reads TGTGCCAGCAGCCAAGAAACAGGGGATCCACTGGACTATGGCTACACCTTC.

As to this clonotype: A single base separates this from a much larger clone, so it may be a read error. The chain links TRBV9 to TRBJ2-5, with 7 bases lining up with TRBD2. Germline loops: CDR1 SGDLS, CDR2 YYNGEE. The CDR3 has 14 amino acids. The CDR3 region is CASSETTSWETRYF. The CDR3 DNA reads as TGTGCCAGCAGCGAGACGACTAGCTGGGAGACCCGGTACTTC. The full variable domain, with the rest looked up from reference TRBV9 and TRBJ2-5, is DSGVTQTPKHLITATGQRVTLRCSPRSGDLSVYWYQQSLDQGLQFLIQYYNGEERAKGNILERFSAQQFPDLHSELNLSSLELGDSALYFCASSETTSWETRYFGPGTRLLVL.

V is TRBV20-1 and J is TRBJ2-3; D remains ambiguous. V lost 8 bases, J lost 0 bases, and 12 bases lay in between. The germline CDR1 and CDR2 sequences are DFQATT and SNEGSKA (reference sequence). The CDR3 spans 13 residues. DNA of the CDR3: TGCAGTACTCTATTCGGTAGCACAGATACGCAGTATTTT. This translates into CSTLFGSTDTQYF.

V is TRBV20-1 and J is TRBJ2-4; tentatively, D is TRBD1 or TRBD2 (5 bases each). V lost 4 bases, J lost 0 bases, and 22 bases lay in between. This CDR3 spans 18 amino acids. The V gene's germline CDR1 is DFQATT and CDR2 SNEGSKA (reference sequence). CDR3 in DNA: TGCAGTGCTACGCGGAGATACCAGGGAGTACTAGCCAAAAACATTCAGTACTTC. Protein sequence: CSATRRYQGVLAKNIQYF.

This clonotype has ten or more counts. The chain uses TRBV7-2 and TRBJ2-7; possibly TRBD1 for D (5 bases). The CDR3 runs to 12 residues. The V gene's germline CDR1 is SGHTA and CDR2 FQGNSA. V lost 5 bases and J lost 2, with 7 bases in between. The CDR3 region is CASSQGAYEQYF. The CDR3 DNA is TGTGCCAGCAGCCAAGGGGCCTACGAGCAGTACTTC.

In this sample, this clonotype turned up a few times. The chain recombines TRBV5-1 with TRBJ1-3, with 9 bases identical to TRBD1. The germline CDR1 and CDR2 sequences are SGHRS and YFSETQ. Unmatched junction bases numbered 4, after V lost 3 bases and J lost 0 bases. The length of the CDR3 is 16 residues. The CDR3 loop is CASSSVGQGSGNTIYF. The CDR3, as DNA: TGCGCCAGCAGCTCAGTGGGACAGGGCTCTGGAAACACCATATATTTT.

CDR3 nucleotide sequence: TGTGCCACCAGCAGTGAAGGGAAGAAAATCCAGTACTTC. Protein: CATSSEGKKIQYF. The V and J genes are TRBV15 and TRBJ2-5; D ambiguous. Germline-derived CDR1 and CDR2 are LNHNV and YYDKDF (reference sequence). The V end lost 3 bases, the J end lost 10 bases, and 15 bases lay between the germline ends. The length of the CDR3 is 13 residues.

This clonotype was observed a few times. CDR3 protein: CASSQDTRNYEQYF. CDR3 DNA: TGCGCCAGCAGCCAAGATACGAGAAACTACGAGCAGTACTTC. The V gene is TRBV4-3, the J gene TRBJ2-7; D not certain. The CDR3 length is 14 residues. Per the germline V gene, CDR1 is LGHNA and CDR2 is YSLEER. Trimming took 0 bases from V and 3 from J, leaving 9 bases between them.

Many counts were recorded for this clonotype. V and J are TRBV5-1 and TRBJ2-7; D ambiguous. The germline CDR1 and CDR2 sequences are SGHRS and YFSETQ. The CDR3 covers 13 residues. V was shortened by 4 bases and J by 2 bases, with 10 bases between the two germline ends. The CDR3 is CASSRDKAYEQYF. CDR3 nucleotides: TGCGCCAGCAGCCGAGACAAGGCCTACGAGCAGTACTTC. Variable domain in full (rest from reference TRBV5-1 and TRBJ2-7): KAGVTQTPRYLIKTRGQQVTLSCSPISGHRSVSWYQQTPGQGLQFLFEYFSETQRNKGNFPGRFSGRQFSNSRSEMNVSTLELGDSALYLCASSRDKAYEQYFGPGTRLTVT.

This clonotype has at least ten counts. In nucleotides, the CDR3 is TGCAGTGCAGGAAAACGGAAACGAGAGACAGGAAATAATTCACCCCTCCACTTT. This codes for CSAGKRKRETGNNSPLHF. The chain is built from TRBV20-1 and TRBJ1-6; D might be TRBD1 (6 bases). The CDR3 has 18 residues. Germline V lookup: CDR1 DFQATT, CDR2 SNEGSKA (reference sequence). Trimming pared 6 bases from V and 5 bases from J, leaving 26 bases between.

This clonotype was detected a few times. J is TRBJ2-2 and V is TRBV2; TRBD1 or TRBD2 may be the D gene (5 bases each). Germline CDR1 SNHLY, CDR2 FYNNEI. The V gene lost 5 bases and the J gene lost 5 bases, with 15 bases spanning the gap. The CDR3 contains 15 residues. The DNA for the CDR3 is TGTGCCAGCAGTTACTCCGGGGCCTGGACCGGGGAGCTGTTTTTT. It encodes CASSYSGAWTGELFF.